Listed here are 32 T cell receptor beta chains from one sample, sequenced in a study of T cells in tuberculosis. Method: immunoSEQ multiplex PCR; TCRdb's copy keeps in-frame clones and lacks some. Among around 35,000 clones listed, roughly 93% were seen once. Material for sequencing was PBMCs. The source is a donor between 10 and 35 years old with latent tuberculosis or without tuberculosis infection. Some clones in this sample may be carry-over from other donors' samples.

V gene TRBV14 combines with J gene TRBJ1-1; D is unresolved. The CDR3 totals 14 residues. Trimming left V 1 base short and J 1 base short, with 7 bases between. CDR1 and CDR2 from the germline V gene are SGHDN and FVKESK. Here the CDR3 reads CASSQVAANTEAFF. CDR3 coding DNA: TGTGCCAGCAGCCAAGTGGCCGCGAACACTGAAGCTTTCTTT.

The V gene is TRBV2, the J gene TRBJ2-1; 10 nucleotides align to TRBD1. The germline V gene has CDR1 SNHLY and CDR2 FYNNEI. V shed 6 bases and J 7 bases; nucleotides not matched to a gene: 15. This CDR3 has 17 amino acids. The CDR3 DNA sequence: TGTGCCAGCAGCGAAAATGACAGGGGGCGACAATGGAATGAGCAGTTCTTC. This codes for CASSENDRGRQWNEQFF.

The chain links TRBV11-2 to TRBJ1-3; the D is unclear. Germline assignment: CDR1 SGHAT and CDR2 FQNNGV. The V gene lost 2 bases and the J gene lost 0 bases, with 5 bases spanning the gap. The CDR3 is 14 residues long. In nucleotides, the CDR3 is TGTGCCAGCAGCTTACGCGACTCTGGAAACACCATATATTTT. This encodes CASSLRDSGNTIYF.

The rearrangement uses TRBV6-1 and TRBJ2-3; 8 bases align to TRBD2. The CDR3 runs 14 residues. Germline V gene sequence: CDR1 MNHNS, CDR2 SASEGT. V was pared by 6 bases and J by 6 bases, with 8 bases of the junction left unmatched. The CDR3 nucleotides are TGTGCCAGCAGGGGACTAGTTGGTCGGGATACGCAGTATTTT. Protein: CASRGLVGRDTQYF.

The chain joins TRBV7-9 to TRBJ1-1; no firm D call. This CDR3 is built from 13 residues. Germline CDR1 is SEHNR and CDR2 is FQNEAQ (reference sequence). Trimming pared 5 bases from V and 5 bases from J, leaving 12 bases between. CDR3 sequence: CASSQNTQTEAFF. The CDR3 region has the DNA TGTGCCAGCAGCCAAAACACCCAGACTGAAGCTTTCTTT. Filled out from reference TRBV7-9 and TRBJ1-1, the complete variable domain reads DTGVSQNPRHKITKRGQNVTFRCDPISEHNRLYWYRQTLGQGPEFLTYFQNEAQLEKSRLLSDRFSAERPKGSFSTLEIQRTEQGDSAMYLCASSQNTQTEAFFGQGTRLTVV.

This chain uses TRBV19 with TRBJ1-4, with 8 bases that match TRBD1. J gave up 8 bases and V 0 bases, and 5 bases lay outside the gene matches. Germline lookup yields CDR1 LNHDA and CDR2 SQIVND (reference sequence). The CDR3 is made up of 15 amino acids. Here the CDR3 DNA reads TGTGCCAGTAGTATAGAAGACAGGGGCATCGAAAAACTGTTTTTT. Amino acid sequence: CASSIEDRGIEKLFF.

The J gene is TRBJ1-2, the V gene TRBV30; TRBD1 matches at 7 bases. Per germline, CDR1 GTSNPN and CDR2 SVGIG (reference sequence). V was pared by 0 bases and J by 3 bases, with 4 bases of the junction left unmatched. The CDR3 has 14 residues. CDR3 bases: TGTGCCTGGAGTGTAAGGCAGGGGGACTATGGCTACACCTTC. Its protein product is CAWSVRQGDYGYTF. The full variable domain, its missing parts supplied by reference TRBV30 and TRBJ1-2, is SQTIHQWPATLVQPVGSPLSLECTVEGTSNPNLYWYRQAAGRGLQLLFYSVGIGQISSEVPQNLSASRPQDRQFILSSKKLLLSDSGFYLCAWSVRQGDYGYTFGSGTRLTVV.

The chain links TRBV18 to TRBJ1-5, with no clear D. Trimming removed 2 bases from V and 4 bases from J, with 15 bases in between. The CDR3 totals 16 residues. Germline CDR1 and CDR2: KGHSH and LQKENI. CDR3 coding DNA: TGTGCCAGCTCACCAGTTGGGAGAGAGAGGAATCAGCCCCAGCATTTT. Protein: CASSPVGRERNQPQHF.

The rearrangement uses TRBV19 and TRBJ1-5, with 12 positions matching TRBD1. The V and J ends lost 6 bases and 6 bases, in that order; junction bases with no gene match: 6. The CDR3 runs 15 residues. Germline assignment: CDR1 LNHDA and CDR2 SQIVND (reference sequence). CDR3: CASRGTGGISQPQHF. The CDR3 coding sequence is TGTGCCAGTAGGGGGACAGGGGGCATTAGTCAGCCCCAGCATTTT.

V usage is TRBV15 and J usage is TRBJ1-5; no reliable D call. Trimming removed 4 bases from V and 0 bases from J, with 19 bases in between. Per the germline V gene, CDR1 is LNHNV and CDR2 is YYDKDF (reference sequence). This CDR3 comprises 18 residues. The CDR3 region is CATSKLLIGRDSNQPQHF. The CDR3 bases are TGTGCCACCAGCAAACTCTTGATCGGGAGAGATAGCAATCAGCCCCAGCATTTT.

The chain has TRBV19 and TRBJ1-5; 10 nucleotides align to TRBD1. The V gene's germline CDR1 is LNHDA and CDR2 SQIVND (reference sequence). The CDR3 consists of 17 residues. The J segment lost 0 bases and the V segment lost 7 bases, leaving 9 bases of the junction unmatched. DNA for the CDR3: TGTGCCAGTACCACCGGACAGGGGGGCTATAGCAATCAGCCCCAGCATTTT. Translated: CASTTGQGGYSNQPQHF.

The chain employs TRBV7-2 and TRBJ2-5; possibly TRBD2 for D (7 bases). Trimming pared 7 bases from V and 4 bases from J, leaving 19 bases between. The CDR3 is 15 residues long. Germline CDR1 reads SGHTA; CDR2 reads FQGNSA. The CDR3 reads CASTQGGTGGETQYF. In nucleotides, the CDR3 is TGTGCCAGCACACAGGGAGGTACGGGGGGAGAGACCCAGTACTTC.

The chain carries TRBV5-1 and TRBJ1-1; the D gene is possibly TRBD1 (6 bases). This CDR3 comprises 12 residues. Trimming shortened V by 4 bases and J by 8 bases, and 12 bases separated the two germline ends. Germline assignment: CDR1 SGHRS and CDR2 YFSETQ. The CDR3: CASSASGTEAFF. The CDR3 DNA reads TGCGCCAGCAGCGCCTCCGGGACAGAAGCTTTCTTT.

V gene TRBV5-1 combines with J gene TRBJ2-1; D is unresolved. The CDR3 runs 15 residues. Per germline, CDR1 SGHRS and CDR2 YFSETQ. V dropped 4 bases and J dropped 0 bases, with 11 bases sitting between them. CDR3 in DNA: TGCGCCAGCAGCACATCATCTGGCTCCTACAATGAGCAGTTCTTC. Translated: CASSTSSGSYNEQFF.

The chain joins TRBV4-3 to TRBJ2-2; maybe TRBD2 (5 bases). CDR1 is LGHNA, CDR2 YSLEER, per germline. V lost 4 bases and J 5 bases, leaving 14 bases between the germline ends. The CDR3 consists of 15 residues. CDR3 amino acids: CASSLVAGRTGELFF. For the CDR3, the DNA is TGCGCCAGCAGCCTCGTCGCGGGCAGGACCGGGGAGCTGTTTTTT.

V usage is TRBV6-6 and J usage is TRBJ2-5, with D maybe TRBD2 (6 bases). V dropped 5 bases and J dropped 5 bases, with 21 bases sitting between them. Looked up from germline, CDR1 is MNHNY and CDR2 is SVGAGI (reference sequence). There are 16 residues in the CDR3. CDR3 loop: CASSPNLREVGETQYF. CDR3 DNA sequence: TGTGCCAGCAGTCCCAATCTAAGGGAGGTGGGTGAGACCCAGTACTTC.

The chain is built from TRBV7-6 and TRBJ2-4; 7 bases match TRBD2. V was pared by 3 bases and J by 6 bases, with 2 bases of the junction left unmatched. The CDR3 is 13 amino acids. Germline loops: CDR1 SGHVS, CDR2 FNYEAQ. CDR3 nucleotide sequence: TGTGCCAGCAGCTTCGGGGGGTTAAACATTCAGTACTTC. It is translated as CASSFGGLNIQYF. The whole variable domain, remainder taken from reference TRBV7-6 and TRBJ2-4, is GAGVSQSPRYKVTKRGQDVALRCDPISGHVSLYWYRQALGQGPEFLTYFNYEAQQDKSGLPNDRFSAERPEGSISTLTIQRTEQRDSAMYRCASSFGGLNIQYFGAGTRLSVL.

The chain is built from TRBV6-5 and TRBJ2-1; TRBD1 might be the D (5 bases). Germline V lookup: CDR1 MNHEY, CDR2 SVGAGI. This CDR3 is built from 14 residues. Trimming left V 5 bases short and J 6 bases short, with 14 bases between. In DNA form, the CDR3 reads TGTGCCAGCAGTACGGCGACAGTTCCCAATGAGCAGTTCTTC. This sequence encodes CASSTATVPNEQFF.

This chain uses TRBV19 with TRBJ1-5; 8 bases are a match to TRBD1. The CDR3 has 18 residues. V shed 5 bases, J shed 7 bases, and the junction held 19 bases outside the gene matches. CDR1 and CDR2 from the germline V gene are LNHDA and SQIVND (reference sequence). The CDR3 loop is CASSFKPPYRGTAQPQHF. The CDR3 nucleotides are TGTGCCAGTAGTTTCAAGCCACCCTACAGGGGGACTGCACAGCCCCAGCATTTT.

This clone was counted a few times. Other DNA sequences of this sample code for an identical CDR3. The chain joins TRBV4-1 to TRBJ1-5; maybe TRBD1 (5 bases). The V end lost 4 bases, the J end lost 5 bases, and 9 bases lay between the germline ends. Germline V lookup: CDR1 MGHRA, CDR2 YSYEKL. The CDR3 extends over 13 amino acids. The CDR3, as DNA: TGCGCCAGCAGCCGGCAGGGCCATCAGCCCCAGCATTTT. It encodes CASSRQGHQPQHF.

The gene calls are TRBV7-8 and TRBJ1-4; a possible D gene is TRBD1 (5 bases). V shed 1 base and J shed 5 bases, with 20 bases lying between them. The CDR3 spans 18 residues. The germline V gene encodes CDR1 SGHVS and CDR2 FQNEAQ. CDR3: CASSLGSLQGLKNEKLFF. The CDR3 DNA reads as TGTGCCAGCAGCTTAGGGTCCCTTCAGGGTCTCAAAAATGAAAAACTGTTTTTT.

V is TRBV5-5 and J is TRBJ2-7, with D maybe TRBD2 (5 bases). Germline V gene data show CDR1 as SGHKS and CDR2 as YYEKEE (reference sequence). V was shortened by 0 bases and J by 7 bases, with 11 bases between the two germline ends. The CDR3 consists of 13 residues. The CDR3 coding sequence is TGTGCCAGCAGCTTGGGGAGGCTGAGGGAGCAGTACTTC. This encodes CASSLGRLREQYF.

CDR3 residues: CASSPKTGVSPLHF. CDR3 nucleotide sequence: TGCGCCAGCAGCCCGAAAACGGGGGTTTCACCCCTCCACTTT. V usage is TRBV4-3 and J usage is TRBJ1-6; D might be TRBD1 (5 bases). The CDR3 consists of 14 residues. The germline V and J ends were trimmed by 4 bases and 9 bases, with 13 bases remaining between them. Germline V lookup: CDR1 LGHNA, CDR2 YSLEER.

The J gene is TRBJ2-1, the V gene TRBV4-1; no reliable D call. Trimming left V 0 bases short and J 0 bases short, with 6 bases between. CDR1 and CDR2 from the germline V gene are MGHRA and YSYEKL. The CDR3 extends over 15 amino acids. The CDR3 reads CASSQEPSSYNEQFF. CDR3 coding DNA: TGCGCCAGCAGCCAAGAACCTAGCTCCTACAATGAGCAGTTCTTC.

The V and J genes are TRBV5-4 and TRBJ2-2, with D possibly matching TRBD2 (5 bases). The CDR3 extends over 16 amino acids. CDR1 SGHNT and CDR2 YYREEE come from the germline V gene (reference sequence). V gave up 8 bases and J gave up 1 base, with 18 bases separating them. The CDR3 DNA is TGTGCCAGTAGCATCCCACAAACTAGGAACACCGGGGAGCTGTTTTTT. Translation: CASSIPQTRNTGELFF.

The chain couples TRBV18 to TRBJ2-2, with D tentatively TRBD1 (7 bases). Germline V CDR1 and CDR2: KGHSH, LQKENI. Trimming stripped 0 bases from V and 8 bases from J, with 19 bases between. The CDR3 loop spans 17 amino acids. The CDR3 reads CASSPPGPEGAHGELFF. Here the CDR3 DNA reads TGTGCCAGCTCACCACCCGGTCCGGAGGGGGCGCATGGGGAGCTGTTTTTT.

The gene calls are TRBV18 and TRBJ1-1; 12 nucleotides line up with TRBD1. V trimming: 4 bases; J trimming: 2 bases; junction bases outside the gene matches: 8. Germline values: CDR1 KGHSH, CDR2 LQKENI. The CDR3 sequence is 17 residues long. CDR3 nucleotide sequence: TGTGCCAGCTCACGAGGGACAGGGGGCCGCCAAAACACTGAAGCTTTCTTT. Protein: CASSRGTGGRQNTEAFF.

The chain is built from TRBV27 and TRBJ2-1, with 14 bases aligning to TRBD2. CDR3 size: 16 residues. Losses at the gene ends were 5 bases for V and 7 bases for J; bases not matched to a gene: 7. Germline CDR1 MNHEY, CDR2 SMNVEV (reference sequence). CDR3 protein: CASSRSTSGGANEQFF. The CDR3 coding sequence is TGTGCCAGCAGTCGCTCGACTAGCGGGGGGGCTAATGAGCAGTTCTTC.

This chain links TRBV6-1 with TRBJ1-4; the match to TRBD1 covers 9 bases. Per germline, CDR1 MNHNS and CDR2 SASEGT. V lost 4 bases and J lost 8; bases outside the gene matches: 17. The CDR3 contains 18 residues. The CDR3 region has the DNA TGTGCCAGCAGTGCTGAATCAATCCGGGACAGGGTAAACGAAAAACTGTTTTTT. Translating gives CASSAESIRDRVNEKLFF.

CDR3 DNA sequence: TGTGCCAGCAGCGCCAGGGGGGAGCTGTTTTTT. This encodes CASSARGELFF. This chain joins TRBV2 and TRBJ2-2; no firm D call. Trimming took off 6 bases at V and 8 bases at J, with 7 bases between the two ends. The CDR3 is 11 residues long. Germline V gene data show CDR1 as SNHLY and CDR2 as FYNNEI.

The CDR3 is CASSENRQGGVTGELFF. The DNA for the CDR3 is TGTGCCAGCAGTGAAAATCGACAGGGTGGGGTCACCGGGGAGCTGTTTTTT. The chain has TRBV25-1 and TRBJ2-2; 7 bases are a match to TRBD1. V dropped 2 bases and J dropped 4; count of bases not matched to a gene: 10. Germline values: CDR1 MGHDK, CDR2 SYGVNS. The CDR3 spans 17 residues.

The count of this clone is one. This chain connects TRBV2 to TRBJ1-5; no definite D call. V was shortened by 3 bases and J by 5 bases, with 8 bases between the two germline ends. The V gene's germline CDR1 is SNHLY and CDR2 FYNNEI. The CDR3 length is 13 residues. The DNA of the CDR3 is TGTGCCAGCAGTGAGGAAGGAGATCAGCCCCAGCATTTT. This sequence encodes CASSEEGDQPQHF.